Each of the 15 T cell receptor beta chains below was sequenced from the same sample in a study of neoadjuvant anti-PD-1 for oral cavity cancer. The assay was immunoSEQ multiplex PCR, and TCRdb's table has in-frame clones only and misses some. Among about 14,000 clones listed, around 75% were seen once. The sample in question was PBMCs, obtained before nivolumab (anti-PD-1) treatment. These receptors originate from a person aged 35 to 85 with oral cavity squamous cell carcinoma.

V usage is TRBV4-2 and J usage is TRBJ1-3; tentative D call: TRBD1 (5 bases). V was trimmed by 1 base and J by 0 bases, leaving 10 bases between them. Germline V gene data show CDR1 as LGHNA and CDR2 as YNFKEQ. The CDR3 length is 16 residues. DNA of the CDR3: TGTGCCAGCAGCCAAGGGGGGGGTATCTCTGGAAACACCATATATTTT. As protein: CASSQGGGISGNTIYF.

The rearrangement joins TRBV2 to TRBJ2-7, with D possibly matching TRBD1 (5 bases). Germline V gene data show CDR1 as SNHLY and CDR2 as FYNNEI. The V end lost 5 bases, the J end lost 3 bases, and 11 bases lay between the germline ends. The CDR3 loop spans 13 amino acids. CDR3 region: CASSRQTFYEQYF. CDR3 sequence (DNA): TGTGCCAGCAGTCGACAGACCTTCTACGAGCAGTACTTC.

V is TRBV5-1 and J is TRBJ1-1; D possibly corresponds to TRBD1 (5 bases). The length of the CDR3 is 13 residues. The V gene's germline CDR1 is SGHRS and CDR2 YFSETQ. V was pared by 0 bases and J by 6 bases, with 9 bases between. CDR3 protein: CASSLGGISEAFF. The CDR3 bases are TGCGCCAGCAGCTTGGGGGGGATCTCTGAAGCTTTCTTT.

In its sample, this clone was seen a few times. The chain carries TRBV7-9 and TRBJ1-4; a weak D match, TRBD1 (5 bases). Germline V CDR1 and CDR2: SEHNR, FQNEAQ (reference sequence). This CDR3 has 15 residues. The V and J ends lost 4 bases and 0 bases respectively, with 9 bases between them. CDR3 protein: CASSSDRATNEKLFF. In DNA, the CDR3 is TGTGCCAGCAGCTCCGACAGAGCAACTAATGAAAAACTGTTTTTT.

Only one count was recorded for this clone. This rearrangement joins TRBV5-4 to TRBJ2-1; 14 nucleotides match TRBD2. The CDR3 is 17 amino acids. The ends lost 0 bases at V and 4 bases at J; junction bases unmatched: 3. Germline assignment: CDR1 SGHNT and CDR2 YYREEE (reference sequence). The CDR3 loop reads CASSLGTSGGTYNEQFF. CDR3 in DNA: TGTGCCAGCAGCTTGGGGACTAGCGGGGGGACGTACAATGAGCAGTTCTTC.

The chain uses TRBV6-1 and TRBJ2-6, with D unresolved. V was pared by 6 bases and J by 0 bases, with 9 bases between. The CDR3 has 15 residues. The germline V gene has CDR1 MNHNS and CDR2 SASEGT. DNA for the CDR3: TGTGCCAGCAGAGCTATGTACTCTGGGGCCAACGTCCTGACTTTC. Protein sequence: CASRAMYSGANVLTF.

This chain links TRBV9 with TRBJ2-3, with TRBD2 identical over 8 bases. V was clipped by 0 bases and J by 1 base; unmatched bases: 4. The CDR3 sequence is 16 residues long. Germline CDR1 SGDLS, CDR2 YYNGEE. As DNA, the CDR3 is TGTGCCAGCAGCGTAGTACCAGCGGGGGGCACAGATACGCAGTATTTT. It translates to CASSVVPAGGTDTQYF.

The rearrangement joins TRBV2 to TRBJ2-3, with a weak D call TRBD2 (5 bases). V was clipped by 5 bases and J by 2 bases, with 8 bases between them. The CDR3 is 13 residues long. The V gene's germline CDR1 is SNHLY and CDR2 FYNNEI. CDR3 protein: CASSWEYTDTQYF. The CDR3, as DNA: TGTGCCAGCAGTTGGGAGTACACAGATACGCAGTATTTT. Based on the CDR3 plus reference TRBV2 and TRBJ2-3, the full variable domain is EPEVTQTPSHQVTQMGQEVILRCVPISNHLYFYWYRQILGQKVEFLVSFYNNEISEKSEIFDDQFSVERPDGSNFTLKIRSTKLEDSAMYFCASSWEYTDTQYFGPGTRLTVL.

This clone was seen a few times. The chain combines TRBV18 with TRBJ1-2; no firm D call. V was trimmed by 0 bases and J by 6 bases, leaving 14 bases between them. Germline V lookup: CDR1 KGHSH, CDR2 LQKENI. The CDR3 is 15 amino acids. CDR3 nucleotide sequence: TGTGCCAGCTCACCACCGTCCCAGGCCTCGGATGGCTACACCTTC. It codes for CASSPPSQASDGYTF.

Only a few counts were recorded for this clone. The chain has TRBV6-1 and TRBJ1-3; TRBD1 is a possible D gene (5 bases). V shed 3 bases and J shed 3 bases, with 18 bases lying between them. The CDR3 runs 17 residues. Germline V gene lookup returns CDR1 MNHNS and CDR2 SASEGT. The DNA of the CDR3 is TGTGCCAGCAGTGAGAGGATCGTTGTCAGGGTTGGAAACACCATATATTTT. Residues: CASSERIVVRVGNTIYF.

This clone was observed a handful of times. An end of the junction does not agree with germline; a read error may underlie this. This rearrangement joins TRBV18 to TRBJ2-1, with D possibly called TRBD1 or TRBD2 (6 bases each). Germline values: CDR1 KGHSH, CDR2 LQKENI. The CDR3 runs 12 residues. CDR3 protein: CASSPQGLEQFF. The CDR3 DNA reads TGTGCCAGCTCTCCACAGGGACTTGAGCAGTTCTTC. Together with reference TRBV18 and TRBJ2-1, the CDR3 gives the full variable domain: NAGVMQNPRHLVRRRGQEARLRCSPMKGHSHVYWYRQLPEEGLKFMVYLQKENIIDESGMPKERFSAEFPKEGPSILRIQQVVRGDSAAYFCASSPQGLEQFFGPGTRLTVL.

The chain couples TRBV30 to TRBJ2-7; D unclear. Trimming took off 1 base at V and 12 bases at J, with 13 bases between the two ends. This CDR3 has 11 residues. Germline V gives CDR1 GTSNPN, CDR2 SVGIG (reference sequence). CDR3 DNA: TGTGCCTGGAGTGCCGAGATGCGTCGGTACTTC. The encoded protein is CAWSAEMRRYF. Drawing the rest from reference TRBV30 and TRBJ2-7, the complete variable domain is SQTIHQWPATLVQPVGSPLSLECTVEGTSNPNLYWYRQAAGRGLQLLFYSVGIGQISSEVPQNLSASRPQDRQFILSSKKLLLSDSGFYLCAWSAEMRRYFGPGTRLTVT.

This rearrangement joins TRBV9 to TRBJ2-4; D is ambiguous. V was shortened by 0 bases and J by 4 bases, with 11 bases between the two germline ends. The V gene's germline CDR1 is SGDLS and CDR2 YYNGEE. The CDR3 is 15 residues long. The CDR3 is CASSVGPNSKNIQYF. CDR3 sequence (DNA): TGTGCCAGCAGCGTAGGTCCCAACTCTAAAAACATTCAGTACTTC.

In DNA form, the CDR3 reads TGCGCCAGCAGCCACCAAGCGCGGCGCCTAGATGGCTACACCTTC. This codes for CASSHQARRLDGYTF. This chain uses TRBV4-1 with TRBJ1-2; no firm D call. V gave up 3 bases and J gave up 6 bases, with 17 bases separating them. In germline, CDR1 is MGHRA, CDR2 YSYEKL. The CDR3 has 15 residues.

This clone has only a few counts. V usage is TRBV19 and J usage is TRBJ1-3, with no clear D. V dropped 5 bases and J dropped 0 bases, with 11 bases sitting between them. The germline V gene encodes CDR1 LNHDA and CDR2 SQIVND (reference sequence). The CDR3 contains 15 residues. CDR3 sequence: CASSAYGISGNTIYF. The CDR3, as DNA: TGTGCCAGTAGTGCGTACGGAATCTCTGGAAACACCATATATTTT.